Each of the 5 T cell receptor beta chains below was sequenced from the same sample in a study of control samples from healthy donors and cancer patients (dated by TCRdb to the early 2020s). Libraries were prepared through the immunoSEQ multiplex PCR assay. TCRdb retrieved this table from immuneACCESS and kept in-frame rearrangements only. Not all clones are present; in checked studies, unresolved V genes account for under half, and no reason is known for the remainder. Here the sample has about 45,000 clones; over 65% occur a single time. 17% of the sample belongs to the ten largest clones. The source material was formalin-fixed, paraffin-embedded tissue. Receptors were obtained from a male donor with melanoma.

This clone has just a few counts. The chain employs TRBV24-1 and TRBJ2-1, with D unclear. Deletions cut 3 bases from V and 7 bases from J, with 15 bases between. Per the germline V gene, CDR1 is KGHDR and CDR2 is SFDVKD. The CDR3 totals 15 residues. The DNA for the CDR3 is TGTGCCACCAGTGATCCGGGCCCAAGAGGTAATGAGCAGTTCTTC. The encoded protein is CATSDPGPRGNEQFF.

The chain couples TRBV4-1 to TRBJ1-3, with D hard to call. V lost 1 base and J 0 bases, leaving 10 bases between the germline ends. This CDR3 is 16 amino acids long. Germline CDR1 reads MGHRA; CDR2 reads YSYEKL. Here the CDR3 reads CASSQVIAYSGNTIYF. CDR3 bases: TGCGCCAGCAGCCAAGTTATTGCCTACTCTGGAAACACCATATATTTT.

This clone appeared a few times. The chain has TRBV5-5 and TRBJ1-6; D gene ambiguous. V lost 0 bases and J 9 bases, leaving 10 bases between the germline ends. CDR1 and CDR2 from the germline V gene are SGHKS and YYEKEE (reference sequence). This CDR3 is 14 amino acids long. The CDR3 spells CASSLGQQSSPLHF. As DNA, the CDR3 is TGTGCCAGCAGCTTGGGGCAGCAAAGTTCACCCCTCCACTTT. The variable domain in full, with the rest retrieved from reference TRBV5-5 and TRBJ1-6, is DAGVTQSPTHLIKTRGQQVTLRCSPISGHKSVSWYQQVLGQGPQFIFQYYEKEERGRGNFPDRFSARQFPNYSSELNVNALLLGDSALYLCASSLGQQSSPLHFGNGTRLTVT.

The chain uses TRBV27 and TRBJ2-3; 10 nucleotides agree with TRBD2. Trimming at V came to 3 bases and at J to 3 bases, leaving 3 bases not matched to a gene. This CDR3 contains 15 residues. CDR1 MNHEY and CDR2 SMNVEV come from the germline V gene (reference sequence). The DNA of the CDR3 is TGTGCCAGCAGTTTTAGCGGGAGGCTTACAGATACGCAGTATTTT. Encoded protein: CASSFSGRLTDTQYF.

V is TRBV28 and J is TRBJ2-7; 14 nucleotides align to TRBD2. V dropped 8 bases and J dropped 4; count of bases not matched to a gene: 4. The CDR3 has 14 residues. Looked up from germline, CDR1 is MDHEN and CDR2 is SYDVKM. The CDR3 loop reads CASGLAGGPYEQYF. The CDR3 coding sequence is TGTGCCAGCGGACTAGCGGGAGGACCGTACGAGCAGTACTTC.